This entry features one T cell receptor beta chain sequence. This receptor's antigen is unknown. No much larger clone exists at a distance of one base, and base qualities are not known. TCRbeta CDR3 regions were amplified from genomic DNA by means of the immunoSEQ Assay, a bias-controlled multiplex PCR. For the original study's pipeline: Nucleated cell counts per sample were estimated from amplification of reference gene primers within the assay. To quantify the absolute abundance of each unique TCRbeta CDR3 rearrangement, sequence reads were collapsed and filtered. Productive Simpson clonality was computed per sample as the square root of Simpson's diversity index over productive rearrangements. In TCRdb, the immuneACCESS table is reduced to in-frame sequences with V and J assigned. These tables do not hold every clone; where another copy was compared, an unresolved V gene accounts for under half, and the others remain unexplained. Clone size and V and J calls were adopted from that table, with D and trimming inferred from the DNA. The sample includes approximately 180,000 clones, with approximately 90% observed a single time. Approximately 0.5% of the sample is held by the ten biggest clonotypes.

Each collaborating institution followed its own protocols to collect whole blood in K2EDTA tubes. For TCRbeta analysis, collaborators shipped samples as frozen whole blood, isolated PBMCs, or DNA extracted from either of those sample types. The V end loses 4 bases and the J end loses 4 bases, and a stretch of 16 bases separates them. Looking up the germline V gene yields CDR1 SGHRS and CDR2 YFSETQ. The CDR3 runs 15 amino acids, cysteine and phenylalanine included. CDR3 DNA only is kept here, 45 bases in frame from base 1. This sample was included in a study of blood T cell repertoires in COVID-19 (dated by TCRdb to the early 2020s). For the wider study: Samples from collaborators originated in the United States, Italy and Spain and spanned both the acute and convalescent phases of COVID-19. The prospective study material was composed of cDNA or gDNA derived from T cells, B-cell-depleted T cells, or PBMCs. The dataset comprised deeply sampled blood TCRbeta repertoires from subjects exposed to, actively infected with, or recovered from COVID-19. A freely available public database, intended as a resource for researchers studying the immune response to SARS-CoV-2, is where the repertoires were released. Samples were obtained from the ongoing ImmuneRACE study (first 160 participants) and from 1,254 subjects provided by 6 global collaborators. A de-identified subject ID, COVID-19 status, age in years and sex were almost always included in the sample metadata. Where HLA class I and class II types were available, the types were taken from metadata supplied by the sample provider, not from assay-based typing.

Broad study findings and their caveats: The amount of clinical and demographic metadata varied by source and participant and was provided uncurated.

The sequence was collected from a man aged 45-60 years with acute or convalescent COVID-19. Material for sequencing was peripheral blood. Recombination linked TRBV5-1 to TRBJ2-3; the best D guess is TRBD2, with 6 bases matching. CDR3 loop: CASSTDGSRPDTQYF. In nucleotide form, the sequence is TGCGCCAGCAGCACGGACGGGAGCCGCCCAGATACGCAGTATTTT.